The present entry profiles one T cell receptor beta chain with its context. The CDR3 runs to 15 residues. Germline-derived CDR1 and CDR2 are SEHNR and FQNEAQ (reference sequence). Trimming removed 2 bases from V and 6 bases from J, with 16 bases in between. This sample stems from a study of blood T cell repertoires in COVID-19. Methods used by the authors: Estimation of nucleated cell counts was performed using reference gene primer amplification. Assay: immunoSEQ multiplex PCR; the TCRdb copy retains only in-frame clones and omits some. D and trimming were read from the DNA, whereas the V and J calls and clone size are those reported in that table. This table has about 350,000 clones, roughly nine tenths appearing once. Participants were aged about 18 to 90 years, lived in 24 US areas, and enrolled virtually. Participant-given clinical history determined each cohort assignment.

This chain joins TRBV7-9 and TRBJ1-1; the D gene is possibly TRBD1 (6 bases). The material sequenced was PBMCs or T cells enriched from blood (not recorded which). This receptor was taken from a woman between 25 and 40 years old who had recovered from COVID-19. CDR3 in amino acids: CASSLTGGALSEAFF. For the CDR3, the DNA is TGTGCCAGCAGCTTAACGGGGGGCGCCTTGTCTGAAGCTTTCTTT.